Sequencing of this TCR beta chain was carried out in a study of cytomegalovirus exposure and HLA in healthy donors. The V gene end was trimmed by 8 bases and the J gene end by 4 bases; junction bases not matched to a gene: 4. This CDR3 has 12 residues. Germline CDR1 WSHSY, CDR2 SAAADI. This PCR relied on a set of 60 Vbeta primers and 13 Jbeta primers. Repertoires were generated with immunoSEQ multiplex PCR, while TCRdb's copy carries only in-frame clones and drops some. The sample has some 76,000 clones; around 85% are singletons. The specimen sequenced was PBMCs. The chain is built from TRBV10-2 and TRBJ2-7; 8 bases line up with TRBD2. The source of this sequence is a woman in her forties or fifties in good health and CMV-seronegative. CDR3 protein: CASREREYEQYF. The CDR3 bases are TGCGCCAGCCGGGAGCGGGAGTACGAGCAGTACTTC.